This T cell receptor beta chain appears in the sequencing data of a study of molecular identifiers for immune sequencing clone quantification. Across the whole study: Replicate experiments divided RNA from roughly 20,000 or 100,000 naive CD8 cells into five parts and sequenced four. Regarding the study as a whole: Clones with over 20 RNA copies captured over 98% of effector molecules but under 1% of naive ones.

The CDR3 sequence is 15 residues long. Germline V gene data show CDR1 as MNHNS and CDR2 as SASEGT. V was clipped by 2 bases and J by 3 bases; unmatched bases: 4. A single record per CDR3 protein comes from TCRdb applying MiXCR to the PCR reads. The repertoire holds around 320,000 distinct CDR3 sequences, with roughly 23% as singletons. This clonotype was detected ten times or more. Its antigen is unknown. Using a CD8+CD4-CCR7+CD45RA+ phenotype, naive CD8 T cells were sorted. The receptor's source is a human donor in good health. Some libraries in this study had Jurkat cell RNA spiked in. Material: naive CD8+ T cells from blood, with Jurkat cell RNA spiked in. The subset here: FACS-sorted CD8+CD4-CCR7+CD45RA+ naive T cells. This chain joins TRBV6-1 and TRBJ2-5; 9 bases are shared with TRBD1. Written as DNA, the CDR3 is TGTGCCAGCAGTGAAAGTTGGGACAGGGAAGAGACCCAGTACTTC. Its protein is CASSESWDREETQYF.